Listed below are T cell receptor beta chains from one sample, sequenced in a study of T cells after yellow fever vaccination. TCRdb fed the 5' RACE reads into MiXCR, producing one record per CDR3 protein. The sample lists 450,000 to 550,000 distinct CDR3 sequences; 20% to 25% were seen once. The source was PBMCs, collected roughly 20 days after the first yellow fever vaccination. These receptor sequences come from a man between 18 and 29 years old who received the YFV17D yellow fever vaccine. The CDR3 runs from the conserved cysteine through the conserved F or W. D genes are given only for firm matches. Expanded clones get a size class; other rows say once, few or many, or leave the size out.

V gene	J gene	D gene	clone size	CDR3 protein	CDR3 DNA
TRBV7-2	TRBJ1-1	-	-	CASSFMGLTEAFF	TGTGCCAGCAGCTTTATGGGTTTGACTGAAGCTTTCTTT
TRBV3-1	TRBJ2-1	TRBD1	-	CASSPPTGLRFF	TGTGCCAGCAGTCCTCCGACAGGGCTCCGGTTCTTC
TRBV5-6	TRBJ1-2	-	-	CASSIQSYGYTF	TGTGCCAGCAGCATACAGTCGTATGGCTACACCTTC
TRBV4-3	TRBJ1-5	-	few	CASSQEPGSRAQHF	TGCGCCAGCAGCCAAGAACCAGGGTCAAGGGCCCAGCATTTT
TRBV7-8	TRBJ1-5	-	few	CASSLQGRNQPQHF	TGTGCCAGCAGCCTACAGGGTCGCAATCAGCCCCAGCATTTT
TRBV6-2/TRBV6-3	TRBJ2-1	TRBD2	few	CASTGGGAYNGEQFF	TGTGCCAGCACGGGCGGGGGGGCCTACAATGGTGAGCAGTTCTTC
TRBV5-1	TRBJ2-1	-	few	CASSPQSRGNNEQFF	TGCGCCAGCAGCCCCCAATCGAGAGGGAACAATGAGCAGTTCTTC
TRBV12-3/TRBV12-4	TRBJ2-7	TRBD2	few	CASSWAGVLTYEQYF	TGTGCCAGCAGTTGGGCGGGGGTACTAACCTACGAGCAGTACTTC
TRBV7-8	TRBJ1-5	TRBD1	-	CASSSSTGAGNQPQHF	TGTGCCAGCAGCTCCTCGACAGGGGCGGGCAATCAGCCCCAGCATTTT
TRBV12-3/TRBV12-4	TRBJ1-1	TRBD1	few	CASNNQGGITEAFF	TGTGCCAGCAACAATCAGGGGGGCATCACTGAAGCTTTCTTT
TRBV12-3/TRBV12-4	TRBJ1-2	-	-	CASSFVPYGYTF	TGTGCCAGCAGTTTTGTTCCCTATGGCTACACCTTC
TRBV6-2/TRBV6-3	TRBJ2-1	TRBD1	-	CASILSRDRVNEQFF	TGTGCCAGCATTCTGTCCCGGGACAGGGTCAATGAGCAGTTCTTC
TRBV25-1	TRBJ1-4	TRBD1	-	CASLGTGDEKLFF	TGTGCCAGCCTAGGGACAGGGGATGAAAAACTGTTTTTT
TRBV4-2	TRBJ2-3	-	-	CASSQEPGVGDTQYF	TGTGCCAGCAGCCAAGAGCCGGGGGTTGGAGATACGCAGTATTTT
TRBV5-4	TRBJ1-1	-	-	CASSPTVQRGDTEAFF	TGTGCCAGCAGCCCTACGGTCCAACGGGGGGACACTGAAGCTTTCTTT
TRBV5-1	TRBJ2-6	-	few	CASGGSSGANVLTF	TGCGCCAGCGGGGGGAGCTCTGGGGCCAACGTCCTGACTTTC
TRBV5-1	TRBJ1-1	TRBD1	-	CASSLRGQGSNTEAFF	TGCGCCAGCAGCTTGAGAGGACAGGGGTCGAACACTGAAGCTTTCTTT
TRBV10-3	TRBJ2-1	-	few	CATKTREEQFF	TGTGCCACTAAAACCAGGGAAGAGCAGTTCTTC
TRBV3-1	TRBJ2-3	-	-	CASSQVPGGTDTQYF	TGTGCCAGCAGCCAAGTCCCAGGGGGGACAGATACGCAGTATTTT
TRBV29-1	TRBJ1-2	-	-	CSVERDTGSGGYTF	TGCAGCGTTGAAAGGGACACAGGGTCAGGCGGCTACACCTTC
TRBV10-2	TRBJ2-3	-	few	CASSGPVRGQVADTQYF	TGCGCCAGCAGTGGCCCTGTAAGGGGCCAGGTCGCAGATACGCAGTATTTT
TRBV4-2	TRBJ2-3	TRBD2	-	CASSQVGSLAGTDTQYF	TGTGCCAGCAGCCAAGTTGGTTCGCTAGCGGGCACAGATACGCAGTATTTT
TRBV2	TRBJ2-1	TRBD1	few	CASSEPGTGVRDNEQFF	TGTGCCAGCAGTGAACCCGGGACAGGGGTTCGGGACAATGAGCAGTTCTTC
TRBV25-1	TRBJ1-1	TRBD1	few	CASRAPQGWNTEAFF	TGTGCCAGCAGAGCCCCACAGGGGTGGAACACTGAAGCTTTCTTT
TRBV14	TRBJ2-1	-	many	CASSQGQLRVSEQFF	TGTGCCAGCAGCCAAGGCCAGCTACGGGTCAGTGAGCAGTTCTTC
TRBV7-2	TRBJ2-3	-	many	CASSLGADTQYF	TGTGCCAGCAGTTTAGGGGCAGATACGCAGTATTTT
TRBV3-1	TRBJ2-1	-	few	CASSRRAGLNIYNEQFF	TGTGCCAGCAGCCGACGCGCGGGGCTAAATATTTACAATGAGCAGTTCTTC
TRBV13	TRBJ2-1	-	-	CASSPSVREQFF	TGTGCCAGCAGTCCCTCTGTCCGAGAGCAGTTCTTC
TRBV7-9	TRBJ2-7	TRBD1	-	CASSGGASGGLTSF	TGTGCCAGCAGCGGTGGTGCTTCAGGGGGCCTAACTTCCTTC
TRBV5-1	TRBJ2-3	-	many	CASSSYLGPDTQYF	TGCGCCAGCAGCTCCTATCTAGGCCCAGATACGCAGTATTTT
TRBV5-6	TRBJ2-3	TRBD1	-	CASSQIQPGQDTDTQYF	TGTGCCAGCAGCCAAATCCAACCGGGACAGGACACAGATACGCAGTATTTT
TRBV5-6	TRBJ1-2	TRBD1	-	CASSLGWTGIGYTF	TGTGCCAGCAGCTTGGGATGGACAGGGATTGGCTACACCTTC
TRBV12-3/TRBV12-4	TRBJ2-1	TRBD2	few	CASSHVPAGDQNEQFF	TGTGCCAGCAGCCATGTCCCAGCGGGGGACCAAAATGAGCAGTTCTTC
TRBV9	TRBJ2-1	TRBD2	many	CASSEGTNYNEQFF	TGTGCCAGCAGCGAGGGGACTAACTACAATGAGCAGTTCTTC
TRBV6-1	TRBJ2-2	TRBD2	-	CASSGLGAGENTGELFF	TGTGCCAGCAGTGGCCTAGGGGCGGGGGAGAACACCGGGGAGCTGTTTTTT
TRBV27	TRBJ2-3	-	-	CASRRGASTDTQYF	TGTGCCAGCAGACGGGGGGCGAGCACAGATACGCAGTATTTT
TRBV6-5	TRBJ1-5	-	-	CASSYWGEVGQPQHF	TGTGCCAGCAGTTACTGGGGGGAAGTGGGTCAGCCCCAGCATTTT